This entry lists 19 T cell receptor beta chains sequenced from one sample in a study of cytomegalovirus exposure and HLA in healthy donors. PCR used 60 Vbeta primers and 13 Jbeta primers. Data came from immunoSEQ multiplex PCR; TCRdb stores just in-frame clones and leaves some out. The sample shows roughly 89,000 clones, around 84% of them seen only once. Sequencing was done on a sample of PBMCs. These receptors were collected from a man aged 18 to 30 in good health and CMV-seronegative.

This chain connects TRBV10-3 to TRBJ2-3; 8 nucleotides match TRBD1. The CDR3 runs 14 residues. Trimming at V came to 3 bases and at J to 3 bases, leaving 2 bases not matched to a gene. The V gene's germline CDR1 is ENHRY and CDR2 SYGVKD. The CDR3 reads CAISDRTGTDTQYF. Here the CDR3 DNA reads TGTGCCATCAGTGATAGGACAGGGACAGATACGCAGTATTTT.

V usage is TRBV7-9 and J usage is TRBJ1-1; 10 bases are shared with TRBD1. V shed 5 bases and J 4 bases; nucleotides not matched to a gene: 1. CDR1 is SEHNR, CDR2 FQNEAQ, per germline (reference sequence). The CDR3 consists of 13 residues. The CDR3 spells CASSRDRGTEAFF. CDR3 bases: TGTGCCAGCAGCCGGGACAGGGGCACTGAAGCTTTCTTT.

V is TRBV7-2 and J is TRBJ1-2; TRBD1 matches at 8 bases. This CDR3 contains 16 residues. In germline, CDR1 is SGHTA, CDR2 FQGNSA. Germline trimming cut 1 base from V and 5 bases from J; bases unmatched to any gene: 9. The CDR3 region is CASSLVRGQGAYGYTF. DNA of the CDR3: TGTGCCAGCAGCTTAGTGAGGGGGCAGGGGGCATATGGCTACACCTTC.

This chain links TRBV5-4 with TRBJ1-2, with TRBD1 as a possible D gene (6 bases). This CDR3 comprises 12 residues. Per the germline V gene, CDR1 is SGHNT and CDR2 is YYREEE (reference sequence). V dropped 2 bases and J dropped 6 bases, with 8 bases sitting between them. CDR3 nucleotides: TGTGCCAGCAGCTTAGGGGGGGATGGCTACACCTTC. Amino acids: CASSLGGDGYTF. The entire variable domain, with the rest obtained from reference TRBV5-4 and TRBJ1-2, is as follows: ETGVTQSPTHLIKTRGQQVTLRCSSQSGHNTVSWYQQALGQGPQFIFQYYREEENGRGNFPPRFSGLQFPNYSSELNVNALELDDSALYLCASSLGGDGYTFGSGTRLTVV.

This chain joins TRBV5-1 and TRBJ1-2; 10 bases fit TRBD1. The CDR3 covers 15 residues. CDR1 and CDR2 from the germline V gene are SGHRS and YFSETQ. Trimming removed 0 bases from V and 8 bases from J; junction bases left unmatched: 7. CDR3 DNA sequence: TGCGCCAGCAGCTTGGAGGACAGGGGGTTAGGAGGCTACACCTTC. It encodes CASSLEDRGLGGYTF. The full variable domain, with the rest looked up from reference TRBV5-1 and TRBJ1-2, is KAGVTQTPRYLIKTRGQQVTLSCSPISGHRSVSWYQQTPGQGLQFLFEYFSETQRNKGNFPGRFSGRQFSNSRSEMNVSTLELGDSALYLCASSLEDRGLGGYTFGSGTRLTVV.

This chain uses TRBV5-1 with TRBJ2-6, with D possibly TRBD2 on 6 matching bases. Trimming took 4 bases from V and 4 from J, leaving 12 bases between them. Per germline, CDR1 SGHRS and CDR2 YFSETQ. The CDR3 has 15 residues. The CDR3 protein is CASSPGLAGANVLTF. CDR3 bases: TGCGCCAGCAGCCCGGGACTGGCGGGGGCCAACGTCCTGACTTTC.

This chain joins TRBV9 and TRBJ2-5; 9 bases agree with TRBD1. Near its end, the DNA agrees better with TRBJ2-7, so the J call may be wrong. This CDR3 comprises 16 residues. From germline, CDR1 is SGDLS and CDR2 YYNGEE. The CDR3 DNA reads as TGTGCCAGCAGCGTAGGAAGGGACAGGGTTTCCTACGAGCAGTACTTC. This translates into CASSVGRDRVSYEQYF.

The V call is TRBV6-1, the J call TRBJ1-2; 8 bases agree with TRBD1. V lost 3 bases to trimming and J lost 4 bases; unmatched junction nucleotides: 7. The CDR3 is 15 residues long. Germline values: CDR1 MNHNS, CDR2 SASEGT. CDR3 residues: CASSDHIRGPYGYTF. The DNA for the CDR3 is TGTGCCAGCAGTGATCACATCAGGGGGCCCTATGGCTACACCTTC.

The V and J genes are TRBV18 and TRBJ1-5; maybe TRBD1 (5 bases). The V and J ends lost 6 bases and 5 bases respectively, with 20 bases between them. The germline gives CDR1 KGHSH, CDR2 LQKENI. The CDR3 sequence is 16 residues long. CDR3 protein: CASSPVAGGKDQPQHF. For the CDR3, the DNA is TGTGCCAGCTCGCCGGTGGCGGGGGGGAAGGATCAGCCCCAGCATTTT.

This chain uses TRBV27 with TRBJ2-1; TRBD1 aligns across 7 bases. This CDR3 is built from 14 residues. Trimming at V came to 6 bases and at J to 4 bases, leaving 6 bases not matched to a gene. CDR1 is MNHEY, CDR2 SMNVEV, per germline (reference sequence). The CDR3 coding sequence is TGTGCCAGCAGCATTGGGACAGCATACAATGAGCAGTTCTTC. Translated: CASSIGTAYNEQFF.

CDR3: CASSGDRLRVGYTF. The CDR3 DNA sequence: TGTGCCAGCAGCGGGGACAGGCTTCGAGTCGGCTACACCTTC. This chain links TRBV2 with TRBJ1-2; 8 bases are shared with TRBD1. From germline, CDR1 is SNHLY and CDR2 FYNNEI. With V trimmed by 6 bases and J by 8 bases, 11 bases remained unmatched. This CDR3 comprises 14 residues.

The chain links TRBV2 to TRBJ1-2; 8 bases line up with TRBD1. This CDR3 has 18 amino acids. Germline assignment: CDR1 SNHLY and CDR2 FYNNEI. V was clipped by 4 bases and J by 4 bases; unmatched bases: 17. The CDR3 DNA is TGTGCCAGCAGTGGGCGGGACAGGCAATATGGGGGCCTCTATGGCTACACCTTC. Its translation: CASSGRDRQYGGLYGYTF.

The chain recombines TRBV14 with TRBJ1-1, with TRBD1 matching 8 bases. There are 15 residues in the CDR3. V lost 3 bases and J lost 4; bases outside the gene matches: 7. CDR1 and CDR2 from the germline V gene are SGHDN and FVKESK. CDR3 DNA sequence: TGTGCCAGCAGCCAGGCCAGGGGGCGGTTCACTGAAGCTTTCTTT. Protein sequence: CASSQARGRFTEAFF.

The chain couples TRBV6-1 to TRBJ2-5; 11 nucleotides line up with TRBD2. Looked up from germline, CDR1 is MNHNS and CDR2 is SASEGT. The CDR3 sequence is 13 residues long. In nucleotides, the CDR3 is TGTGCACATAGCGGGGGGGGGTGGGAGACCCAGTACTTC. Amino acids: CAHSGGGWETQYF.

The chain employs TRBV25-1 and TRBJ1-2, with D unresolved. Germline CDR1 reads MGHDK; CDR2 reads SYGVNS. V lost 1 base and J 8 bases, leaving 8 bases between the germline ends. The length of the CDR3 is 12 residues. The CDR3 loop is CASSESQYGYTF. The CDR3 DNA follows: TGTGCCAGCAGTGAATCGCAGTACGGCTACACCTTC.

The J gene is TRBJ2-2, the V gene TRBV19; tentative D call: TRBD1 (6 bases). Trimming cost V 4 bases and J 0 bases, with 12 bases left between them. CDR3 length equals 16 residues. Germline V gene sequence: CDR1 LNHDA, CDR2 SQIVND (reference sequence). The CDR3 DNA sequence: TGTGCCAGTAGTACGATACAGGGTACGAACACCGGGGAGCTGTTTTTT. This translates into CASSTIQGTNTGELFF.

V usage is TRBV5-4 and J usage is TRBJ1-2; a weak D match, TRBD1 (6 bases). The CDR3 runs to 16 residues. Germline assignment: CDR1 SGHNT and CDR2 YYREEE (reference sequence). Trimming removed 4 bases from V and 4 bases from J, with 20 bases in between. CDR3 coding DNA: TGTGCCAGCAGCCGGGGGGGGCAGGCTTATACCTATGGCTACACCTTC. Translating it yields CASSRGGQAYTYGYTF.

The chain joins TRBV5-3 to TRBJ2-6; 10 bases map to TRBD1. Being an ORF, TRBV5-3 has a function that is uncertain. This CDR3 has 19 amino acids. V trimming: 3 bases; J trimming: 0 bases; junction bases outside the gene matches: 9. The CDR3 sequence is CARSSTGTGAFSGANVLTF. In nucleotides, the CDR3 is TGTGCCAGAAGCTCAACCGGGACAGGGGCATTCTCTGGGGCCAACGTCCTGACTTTC.

The chain links TRBV19 to TRBJ2-1; D is possibly TRBD1 (6 bases). Trimming cost V 7 bases and J 3 bases, with 16 bases left between them. This CDR3 has 15 amino acids. The germline V gene has CDR1 LNHDA and CDR2 SQIVND (reference sequence). The CDR3: CASIGGRGYYNEQFF. As DNA, the CDR3 is TGTGCCAGTATAGGAGGCAGGGGCTACTACAATGAGCAGTTCTTC. Filled out from reference TRBV19 and TRBJ2-1, the complete variable domain reads DGGITQSPKYLFRKEGQNVTLSCEQNLNHDAMYWYRQDPGQGLRLIYYSQIVNDFQKGDIAEGYSVSREKKESFPLTVTSAQKNPTAFYLCASIGGRGYYNEQFFGPGTRLTVL.